This T cell receptor (beta chain) was found in a study of cytomegalovirus exposure and HLA in healthy donors. Across the study: One earlier analysis, a look at roughly 180 million T cells, found some 100 million unique TCR beta sequences. Findings of the study overall: Most TCR sequences were uncommon, yet certain public TCRs appeared in many donors. For cytomegalovirus status, the classifier reportedly gave diagnoses with high specificity and sensitivity.

The CDR3 sequence is 14 residues long. CDR1 is SGHRS, CDR2 YFSETQ, per germline. This clone was seen just once. Its antigen is still unknown. Its ends do not fully match the called genes, so a read error is possible. The sample carries other DNA sequences with the same CDR3. This PCR relied on a set of 60 Vbeta primers and 13 Jbeta primers. TCRdb's table, derived via immunoSEQ multiplex PCR, lists solely in-frame clones and lacks some. Of about 180,000 clones in the sample, approximately 79% were seen once. Sequencing used PBMCs. The receptor was derived from a man between 35 and 55 years old in good health and CMV-seropositive. The rearrangement links TRBV5-1 to TRBJ2-1, with TRBD2 matching over 12 bases. The CDR3 sequence: CASSRLAGVNEQFF. The CDR3 nucleotides read TGTGCCAGCAGCAGACTAGCGGGAGTCAATGAGCAGTTCTTC.